This record looks at one TCR beta chain sequence and its context. The antigen is unknown. This sample stems from a study of shared clonotypes between healthy human individuals. Study observations and caveats: Memory subsets had estimated richness that was generally smaller than that of naive subsets. Represented diversity, genetic and exposure-history alike, was limited by few donors.

It was across several immunoSEQ plates that each subset's genomic DNA was evenly split. The protocol was immunoSEQ multiplex PCR, while the TCRdb copy is restricted to in-frame clones and leaves out a portion. Counted here are hundreds of thousands of clones, over 65% occurring once; the ten biggest clones make up 1.5% to 2%. This CDR3 is built from 14 residues. Germline V gene data show CDR1 as SGHAT and CDR2 as FQNNGV. V shed 1 base and J shed 3 bases, with 9 bases lying between them. This TCR was recovered from a woman in her 30s in good health. The gene calls are TRBV11-2 and TRBJ1-1; D unclear. Sequencing was carried out using memory CD4+ T cells sorted from blood. This sample's subset: CD45RA-negative fraction. The CDR3 DNA is TGTGCCAGCAGCTTAGGTTGGAGGGACACTGAAGCTTTCTTT. Encoded protein: CASSLGWRDTEAFF.